A selection of T cell receptor beta chains follows, all from one sample in a study of blood T cell repertoires in COVID-19. Generated by immunoSEQ multiplex PCR, the TCRdb table keeps only in-frame clones and is missing some. The sample records around 320,000 clones, roughly 85% being singletons. Sequencing was carried out using peripheral blood. These receptors were taken from a human donor in a cohort sampled during active COVID-19. Both conserved end residues are part of each CDR3. D genes are given only for firm matches. Only part of the rows carry a size: once, few, many, or a class if the clone is expanded.

J gene	V gene	D gene	clone size	CDR3 protein	CDR3 DNA
TRBJ2-3	TRBV4-1	-	-	CASSQDRGTVTDTQYF	TGCGCCAGCAGCCAAGATCGGGGGACTGTCACAGATACGCAGTATTTT
TRBJ1-4	TRBV10-3	-	-	CATTRGTNEKLFF	TGTGCCACGACTCGGGGGACTAATGAAAAACTGTTTTTT
TRBJ1-1	TRBV19	-	once	CASSIILPRPLEAFF	TGTGCCAGTAGTATTATTCTCCCGAGGCCCCTTGAAGCTTTCTTT
TRBJ1-2	TRBV6-5	TRBD1	-	CASSPQGARGYTF	TGTGCCAGCAGTCCTCAGGGGGCGCGTGGCTACACCTTC
TRBJ2-5	TRBV7-8	-	few	CASSRRDREETQYF	TGTGCCAGCAGCCGGCGGGACAGAGAAGAGACCCAGTACTTC
TRBJ1-1	TRBV6-5	-	-	CASSYRGVTEAFF	TGTGCCAGCAGTTATCGGGGAGTCACTGAAGCTTTCTTT
TRBJ1-1	TRBV5-4	TRBD1	-	CASSSTGIRTDTEAFF	TGTGCCAGCAGCTCGACAGGGATTCGGACGGACACTGAAGCTTTCTTT
TRBJ1-2	TRBV25-1	-	once	CASSEWQAGGYTF	TGTGCCAGCAGTGAGTGGCAGGCAGGGGGCTACACCTTC
TRBJ1-6	TRBV6-5	TRBD1	few	CASSWGQSNSPLHF	TGTGCCAGCAGTTGGGGACAGTCAAATTCACCCCTCCACTTT
TRBJ2-1	TRBV6-5	-	-	CASRANLNEQFF	TGTGCCAGCAGAGCTAATCTGAATGAGCAGTTCTTC
TRBJ2-7	TRBV5-1	TRBD2	-	CASSSRLAGDYGEQYF	TGCGCCAGCAGCTCGCGACTAGCGGGGGATTATGGCGAGCAGTACTTC
TRBJ1-2	TRBV6-2/TRBV6-3	-	-	CASSYAQSFDYTF	TGTGCCAGCAGTTACGCACAGTCTTTCGACTACACCTTC
TRBJ1-5	TRBV10-3	-	-	CAIKGGENQPQHF	TGTGCCATCAAAGGGGGTGAGAATCAGCCCCAGCATTTT
TRBJ2-6	TRBV30	-	-	CAWSVRQSGANVLTF	TGTGCCTGGAGTGTTCGACAGTCTGGGGCCAACGTCCTGACTTTC
TRBJ1-2	TRBV5-5	TRBD1	-	CASSSGQENYGYTF	TGTGCCAGCAGTTCCGGACAGGAGAACTATGGCTACACCTTC
TRBJ2-1	TRBV24-1	TRBD2	-	CATSDFSGGLYNEQFF	TGTGCCACCAGTGATTTTAGCGGGGGGCTCTACAATGAGCAGTTCTTC
TRBJ1-2	TRBV6-2/TRBV6-3	TRBD1	-	CASSPDRDYYGYTF	TGTGCCAGCAGCCCTGACAGGGATTACTATGGCTACACCTTC
TRBJ2-1	TRBV3-1/TRBV3-2	-	-	CASSQGRGYEQFF	TGTGCCAGCAGCCAAGGCCGGGGTTATGAGCAGTTCTTC
TRBJ1-1	TRBV11-3	-	-	CASSLDRDTEAFF	TGTGCCAGCAGCTTAGATCGGGACACTGAAGCTTTCTTT
TRBJ1-1	TRBV2	-	-	CASSDLRHGGNTEAFF	TGTGCCAGCAGTGACCTGCGGCATGGTGGAAACACTGAAGCTTTCTTT
TRBJ1-4	TRBV2	-	-	CAGRGQLEKLFF	TGTGCCGGCCGTGGACAGTTGGAAAAACTGTTTTTT
TRBJ2-3	TRBV24-1	TRBD2	-	CATSDGTSGGADTQYF	TGTGCCACCAGTGATGGGACTAGCGGGGGGGCGGATACGCAGTATTTT
TRBJ2-7	TRBV20-1	TRBD1	-	CSASRQGYYEQYF	TGCAGTGCTAGTCGACAGGGTTACTACGAGCAGTACTTC
TRBJ1-5	TRBV6-1	-	-	CASSEEPLVIGNQPQHF	TGTGCCAGCAGTGAAGAGCCCTTGGTAATTGGCAATCAGCCCCAGCATTTT
TRBJ2-1	TRBV5-6	-	-	CASSLFVAAGYNEQFF	TGTGCCAGCAGCTTATTTGTGGCCGCGGGGTACAATGAGCAGTTCTTC
TRBJ1-6	TRBV2	TRBD1	-	CASKGQGGSPLHF	TGTGCCAGCAAGGGACAGGGGGGTTCACCCCTCCACTTT
TRBJ2-1	TRBV24-1	TRBD1	-	CATSDRQGVNNEQFF	TGTGCCACCAGTGACCGGCAGGGGGTGAACAATGAGCAGTTCTTC
TRBJ1-2	TRBV3-1/TRBV3-2	TRBD1	-	CASSQRTGGGYTF	TGTGCCAGCAGCCAACGGACAGGGGGTGGCTACACCTTC
TRBJ2-7	TRBV3-1/TRBV3-2	TRBD1	-	CASSLGQSKNEQYF	TGTGCCAGCAGCTTGGGACAGTCTAAAAATGAGCAGTACTTC
TRBJ2-7	TRBV5-1	-	-	CASSLGSETTSSYEQYF	TGCGCCAGCAGCTTGGGTTCAGAAACTACGAGCTCCTACGAGCAGTACTTC
TRBJ2-1	TRBV18	-	-	CASSPELYNEQFF	TGTGCCAGCTCACCAGAGCTATACAATGAGCAGTTCTTC
TRBJ1-3	TRBV10-1	-	once	CASSDFSGNTIYF	TGCGCCAGCAGTGACTTCTCTGGAAACACCATATATTTT
TRBJ2-1	TRBV9	-	few	CASSVGSGAYNEQFF	TGTGCCAGCAGCGTAGGTTCCGGAGCCTACAATGAGCAGTTCTTC
TRBJ2-5	TRBV9	-	once	CASSPGTSQETQYF	TGTGCCAGCAGCCCTGGGACATCCCAAGAGACCCAGTACTTC
TRBJ1-1	TRBV18	-	-	CASSPVVTGLNTEAFF	TGTGCCAGCTCACCAGTTGTTACAGGCTTGAACACTGAAGCTTTCTTT
TRBJ1-1	TRBV29-1	-	-	CSVEGGDTEAFF	TGCAGCGTTGAGGGGGGAGACACTGAAGCTTTCTTT
TRBJ1-5	TRBV6-5	TRBD1	-	CASSYDRGNQPQHF	TGTGCCAGCAGCTATGACAGGGGAAATCAGCCCCAGCATTTT
TRBJ1-5	TRBV13	TRBD1	-	CASSRGQGEQPQHF	TGTGCCAGCAGCCGGGGACAGGGTGAGCAGCCCCAGCATTTT
TRBJ1-2	TRBV29-1	-	-	CSVEGRGRYGYTF	TGCAGCGTTGAAGGTCGGGGAAGGTATGGCTACACCTTC
TRBJ1-2	TRBV10-2	TRBD1	few	CASRTGEGYTF	TGCGCCAGCAGGACAGGGGAAGGCTACACCTTC
TRBJ2-7	TRBV11-2	TRBD2	-	CASSLDVRPSGGGAYEQYF	TGTGCCAGCAGCTTAGATGTAAGACCTAGCGGGGGGGGCGCCTACGAGCAGTACTTC
TRBJ2-1	TRBV7-3	TRBD1	-	CASSFSGTGVYGEQFF	TGTGCCAGCAGCTTCTCCGGGACAGGGGTGTACGGTGAGCAGTTCTTC
TRBJ2-1	TRBV7-9	-	-	CASSRDMDSEQFF	TGTGCCAGCAGCCGGGACATGGATAGTGAGCAGTTCTTC
TRBJ1-2	TRBV5-1	TRBD1	-	CASSFGTDNYGYTF	TGCGCCAGCAGCTTTGGGACAGATAACTATGGCTACACCTTC
TRBJ1-4	TRBV7-9	-	few	CASSFNPTNEKLFF	TGTGCCAGCAGCTTCAATCCAACTAATGAAAAACTGTTTTTT